Described below is a single T cell receptor beta chain sequence and its context. As yet, its antigen is unknown. The PCR contained 60 Vbeta and 13 Jbeta primers. Generated by immunoSEQ multiplex PCR, the TCRdb table keeps only in-frame clones and is missing some. The sample consists of 150,000 to 200,000 clones, approximately 12% of them appearing once. This sample is drawn from a study of cytomegalovirus exposure and HLA in healthy donors. Germline CDR1 reads SGHRS; CDR2 reads YFSETQ. The CDR3 is 16 amino acids. Trimming removed 4 bases at V and 1 base at J, with 15 bases between. Study-wide results and caveats: Most subjects had HLA-A and HLA-B alleles reportedly predicted accurately by TCR beta sequences.

Source material: PBMCs. The clonotype was recovered from a man in his fifties in good health and CMV-seropositive. The gene calls are TRBV5-1 and TRBJ2-1; a possible D gene is TRBD2 (7 bases). DNA for the CDR3: TGCGCCAGCAGCCCCGGAGGGGGAGGGTCCTACAATGAGCAGTTCTTC. It is translated as CASSPGGGGSYNEQFF.